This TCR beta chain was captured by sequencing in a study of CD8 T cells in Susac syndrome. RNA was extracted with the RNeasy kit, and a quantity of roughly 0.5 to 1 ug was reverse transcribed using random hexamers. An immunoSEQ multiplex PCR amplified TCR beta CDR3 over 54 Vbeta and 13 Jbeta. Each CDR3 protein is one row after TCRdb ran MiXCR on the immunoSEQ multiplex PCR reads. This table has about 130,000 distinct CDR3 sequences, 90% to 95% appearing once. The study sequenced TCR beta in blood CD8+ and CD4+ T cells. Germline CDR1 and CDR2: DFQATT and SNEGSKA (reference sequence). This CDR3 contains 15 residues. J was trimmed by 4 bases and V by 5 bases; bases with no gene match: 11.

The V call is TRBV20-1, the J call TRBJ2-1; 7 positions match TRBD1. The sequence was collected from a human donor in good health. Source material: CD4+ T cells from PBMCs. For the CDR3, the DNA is TGCAGTGCTCCTTCCGCATCGACAGGGTACAATGAGCAGTTCTTC. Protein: CSAPSASTGYNEQFF.